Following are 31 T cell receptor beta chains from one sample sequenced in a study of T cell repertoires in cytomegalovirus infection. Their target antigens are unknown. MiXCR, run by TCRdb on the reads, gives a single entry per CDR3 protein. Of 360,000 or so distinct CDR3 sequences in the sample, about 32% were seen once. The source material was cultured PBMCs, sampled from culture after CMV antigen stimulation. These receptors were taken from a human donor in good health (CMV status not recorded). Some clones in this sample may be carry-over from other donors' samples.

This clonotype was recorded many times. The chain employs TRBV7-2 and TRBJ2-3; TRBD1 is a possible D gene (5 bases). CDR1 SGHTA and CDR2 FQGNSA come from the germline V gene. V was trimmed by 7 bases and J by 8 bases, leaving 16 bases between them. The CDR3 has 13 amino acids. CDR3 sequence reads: CASTAGYEATQYF. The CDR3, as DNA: TGTGCCAGCACCGCAGGGTATGAGGCTACGCAGTATTTT.

The CDR3 DNA reads as TGTGCCACCAGTGATTTAACCCGGGACTTAGGGGCTGAAGCTTTCTTT. Protein: CATSDLTRDLGAEAFF. V gene TRBV24-1 combines with J gene TRBJ1-1; maybe TRBD1 (5 bases). Germline V gene sequence: CDR1 KGHDR, CDR2 SFDVKD. The CDR3 is 16 amino acids. V was pared by 1 base and J by 6 bases, with 17 bases between.

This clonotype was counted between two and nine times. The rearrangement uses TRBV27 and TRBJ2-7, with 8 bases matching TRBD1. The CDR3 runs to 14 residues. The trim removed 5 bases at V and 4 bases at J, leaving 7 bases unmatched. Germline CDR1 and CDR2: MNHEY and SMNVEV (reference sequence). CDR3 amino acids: CASSVGTGPYEQYF. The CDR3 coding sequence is TGTGCCAGCAGTGTTGGGACAGGTCCTTACGAGCAGTACTTC.

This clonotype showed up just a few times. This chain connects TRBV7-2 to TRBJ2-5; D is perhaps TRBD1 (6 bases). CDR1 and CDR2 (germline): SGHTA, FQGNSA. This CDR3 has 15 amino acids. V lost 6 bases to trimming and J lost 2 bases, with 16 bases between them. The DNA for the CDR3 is TGTGCCAGCAGTTTACAGACAGGAACACAAGAGACCCAGTACTTC. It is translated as CASSLQTGTQETQYF.

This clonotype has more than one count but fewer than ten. CDR3 protein: CASSYSRGANTGELFF. The CDR3 nucleotides read TGTGCCAGCAGTTACTCTCGGGGTGCGAACACCGGGGAGCTGTTTTTT. The chain links TRBV6-5 to TRBJ2-2; tentative D call: TRBD2 (5 bases). The CDR3 extends over 16 amino acids. Per germline, CDR1 MNHEY and CDR2 SVGAGI. The germline V and J ends were trimmed by 0 bases and 0 bases, with 8 bases remaining between them.

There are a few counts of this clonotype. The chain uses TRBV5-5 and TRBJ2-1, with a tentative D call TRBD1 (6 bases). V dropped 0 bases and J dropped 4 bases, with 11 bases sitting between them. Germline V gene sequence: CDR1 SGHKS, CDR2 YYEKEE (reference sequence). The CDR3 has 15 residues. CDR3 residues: CASSLDRVGYNEQFF. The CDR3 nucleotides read TGTGCCAGCAGCTTGGACAGGGTGGGATACAATGAGCAGTTCTTC.

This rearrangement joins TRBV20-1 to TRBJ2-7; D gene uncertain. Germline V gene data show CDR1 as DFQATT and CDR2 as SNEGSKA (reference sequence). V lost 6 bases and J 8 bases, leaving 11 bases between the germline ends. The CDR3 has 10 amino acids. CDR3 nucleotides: TGCAGTGCGCATACAAATAAGCAGTACTTC. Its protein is CSAHTNKQYF.

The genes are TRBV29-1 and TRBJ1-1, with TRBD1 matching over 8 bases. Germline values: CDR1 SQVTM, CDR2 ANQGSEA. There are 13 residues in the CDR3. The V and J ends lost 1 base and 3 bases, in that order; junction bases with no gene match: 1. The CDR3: CSVEVQGDTEAFF. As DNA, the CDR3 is TGCAGCGTTGAAGTACAGGGGGACACTGAAGCTTTCTTT.

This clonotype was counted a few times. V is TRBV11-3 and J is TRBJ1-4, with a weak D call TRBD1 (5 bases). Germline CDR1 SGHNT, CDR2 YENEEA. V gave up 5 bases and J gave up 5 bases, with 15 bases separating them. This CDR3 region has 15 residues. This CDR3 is CASSPRQKRNEKLFF. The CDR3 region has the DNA TGTGCCAGCAGCCCCCGACAGAAGAGAAATGAAAAACTGTTTTTT. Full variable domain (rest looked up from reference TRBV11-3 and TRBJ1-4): EAGVVQSPRYKIIEKKQPVAFWCNPISGHNTLYWYLQNLGQGPELLIRYENEEAVDDSQLPKDRFSAERLKGVDSTLKIQPAELGDSAVYLCASSPRQKRNEKLFFGSGTQLSVL.

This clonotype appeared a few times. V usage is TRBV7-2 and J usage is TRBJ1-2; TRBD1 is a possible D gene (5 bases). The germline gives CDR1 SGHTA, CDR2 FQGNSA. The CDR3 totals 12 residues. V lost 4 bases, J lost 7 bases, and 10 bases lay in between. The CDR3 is CASSSDRTGYTF. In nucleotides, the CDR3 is TGTGCCAGCAGCTCCGACAGAACTGGCTACACCTTC.

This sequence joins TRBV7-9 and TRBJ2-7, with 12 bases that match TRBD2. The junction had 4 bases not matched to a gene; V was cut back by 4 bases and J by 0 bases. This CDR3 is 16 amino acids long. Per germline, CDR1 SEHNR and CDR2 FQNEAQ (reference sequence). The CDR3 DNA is TGTGCCAGCAGCTCGACTAGCGGGGGTAGCTCCTACGAGCAGTACGTC. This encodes CASSSTSGGSSYEQYV.

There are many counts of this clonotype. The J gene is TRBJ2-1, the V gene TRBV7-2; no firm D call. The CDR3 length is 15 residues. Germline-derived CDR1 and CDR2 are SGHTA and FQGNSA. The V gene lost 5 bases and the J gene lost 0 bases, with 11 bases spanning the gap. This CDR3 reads CASSPQMSSYNEQFF. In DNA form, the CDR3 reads TGTGCCAGCAGCCCTCAGATGAGCTCCTACAATGAGCAGTTCTTC. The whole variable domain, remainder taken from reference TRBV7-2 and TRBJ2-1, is GAGVSQSPSNKVTEKGKDVELRCDPISGHTALYWYRQSLGQGLEFLIYFQGNSAPDKSGLPSDRFSAERTGGSVSTLTIQRTQQEDSAVYLCASSPQMSSYNEQFFGPGTRLTVL.

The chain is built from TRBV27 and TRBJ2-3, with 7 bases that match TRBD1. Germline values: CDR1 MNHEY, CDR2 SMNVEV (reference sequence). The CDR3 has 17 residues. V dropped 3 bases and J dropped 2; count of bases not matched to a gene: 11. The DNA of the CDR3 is TGTGCCAGCAGTTTGTCCCGGACAGGACACATCACAGATACGCAGTATTTT. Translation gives CASSLSRTGHITDTQYF.

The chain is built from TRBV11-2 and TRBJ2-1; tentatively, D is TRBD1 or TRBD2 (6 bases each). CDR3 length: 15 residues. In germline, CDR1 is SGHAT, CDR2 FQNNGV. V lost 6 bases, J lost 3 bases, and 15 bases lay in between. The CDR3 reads CASSQGGRNYNEQFF. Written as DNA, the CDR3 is TGTGCCAGCAGTCAAGGGGGGCGAAACTACAATGAGCAGTTCTTC.

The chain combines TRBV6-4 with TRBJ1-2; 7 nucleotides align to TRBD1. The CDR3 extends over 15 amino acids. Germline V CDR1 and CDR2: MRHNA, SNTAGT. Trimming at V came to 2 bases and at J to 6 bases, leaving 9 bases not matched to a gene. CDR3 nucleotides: TGTGCCAGCAGTGACGGCTCTCAGGGGGTTAATGGCTACACCTTC. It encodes CASSDGSQGVNGYTF.

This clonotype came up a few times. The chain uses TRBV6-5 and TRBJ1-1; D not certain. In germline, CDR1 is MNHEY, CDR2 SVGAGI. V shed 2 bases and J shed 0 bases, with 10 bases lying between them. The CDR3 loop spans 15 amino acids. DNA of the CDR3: TGTGCCAGCAGTTACAACCGTGAAATGAACACTGAAGCTTTCTTT. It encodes CASSYNREMNTEAFF.

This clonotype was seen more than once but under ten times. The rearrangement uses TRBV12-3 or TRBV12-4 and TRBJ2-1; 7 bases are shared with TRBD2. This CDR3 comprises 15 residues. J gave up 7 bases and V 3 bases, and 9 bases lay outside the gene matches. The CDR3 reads CASSFQPGLTNEQFF. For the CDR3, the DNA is TGTGCCAGCAGTTTCCAACCGGGACTAACGAATGAGCAGTTCTTC.

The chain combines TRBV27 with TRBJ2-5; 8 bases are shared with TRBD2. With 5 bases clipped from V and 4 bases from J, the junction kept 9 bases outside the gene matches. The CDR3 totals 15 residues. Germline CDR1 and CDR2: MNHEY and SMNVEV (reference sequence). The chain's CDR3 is CASSDRAGDPETQYF. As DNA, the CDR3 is TGTGCCAGCAGTGACCGAGCGGGAGATCCAGAGACCCAGTACTTC.

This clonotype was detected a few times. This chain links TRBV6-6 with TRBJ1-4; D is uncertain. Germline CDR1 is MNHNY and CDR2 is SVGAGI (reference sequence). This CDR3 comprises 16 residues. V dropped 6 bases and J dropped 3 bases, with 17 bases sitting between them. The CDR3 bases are TGTGCCAGCAGAACGTGGGAAACGGTAGCTAATGAAAAACTGTTTTTT. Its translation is CASRTWETVANEKLFF.

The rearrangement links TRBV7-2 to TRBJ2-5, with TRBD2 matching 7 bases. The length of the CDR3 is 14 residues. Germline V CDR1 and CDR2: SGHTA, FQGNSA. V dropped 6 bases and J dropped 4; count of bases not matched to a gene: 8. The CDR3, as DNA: TGTGCCAGCAGGTTAACAGTAGCGGGAGAGACCCAGTACTTC. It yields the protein CASRLTVAGETQYF.

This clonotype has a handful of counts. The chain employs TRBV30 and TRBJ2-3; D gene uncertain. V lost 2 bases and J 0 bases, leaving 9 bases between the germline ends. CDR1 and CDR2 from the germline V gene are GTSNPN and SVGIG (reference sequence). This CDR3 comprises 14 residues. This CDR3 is CAWSLGRSTDTQYF. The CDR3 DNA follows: TGTGCCTGGAGTCTTGGACGTAGCACAGATACGCAGTATTTT.

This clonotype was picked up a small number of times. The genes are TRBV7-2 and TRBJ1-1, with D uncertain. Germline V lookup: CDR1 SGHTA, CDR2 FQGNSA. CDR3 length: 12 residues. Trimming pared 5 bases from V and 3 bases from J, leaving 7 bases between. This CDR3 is CASSDMYTEAFF. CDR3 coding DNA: TGTGCCAGCAGCGATATGTACACTGAAGCTTTCTTT.

As DNA, the CDR3 is TGTGCCAGCAGATCCGGGACAGGGTCCCATCAGCCCCAGCATTTT. The encoded protein is CASRSGTGSHQPQHF. The chain is built from TRBV12-3 or TRBV12-4 and TRBJ1-5; 9 bases line up with TRBD1. Unmatched junction bases numbered 8, after V lost 6 bases and J lost 5 bases. There are 15 residues in the CDR3.

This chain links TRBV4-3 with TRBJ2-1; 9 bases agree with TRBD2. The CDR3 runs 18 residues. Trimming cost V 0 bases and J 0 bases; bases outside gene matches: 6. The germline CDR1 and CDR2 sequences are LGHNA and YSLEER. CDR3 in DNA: TGCGCCAGCAGCCAAGAACTGACTAGCGGACTCTCCTACAATGAGCAGTTCTTC. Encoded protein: CASSQELTSGLSYNEQFF.

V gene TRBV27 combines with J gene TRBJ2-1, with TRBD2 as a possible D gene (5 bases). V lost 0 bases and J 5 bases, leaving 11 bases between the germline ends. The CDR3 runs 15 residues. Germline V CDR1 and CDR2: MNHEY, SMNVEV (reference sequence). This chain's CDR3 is CASSLSPRRNNEQFF. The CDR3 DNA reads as TGTGCCAGCAGTTTATCTCCCAGGAGGAACAATGAGCAGTTCTTC.

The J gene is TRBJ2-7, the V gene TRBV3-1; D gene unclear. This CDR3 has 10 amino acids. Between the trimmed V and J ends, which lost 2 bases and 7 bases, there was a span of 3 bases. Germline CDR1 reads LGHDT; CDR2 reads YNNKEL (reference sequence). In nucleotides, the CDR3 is TGTGCCAGCAGCCAAAGAGAGCAGTACTTC. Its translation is CASSQREQYF.

CDR3 amino acids: CASSFTSNHEQFF. The CDR3 bases are TGTGCCAGCAGTTTCACTAGCAATCATGAGCAGTTCTTC. V is TRBV12-3 or TRBV12-4 and J is TRBJ2-1, with D perhaps TRBD2 (6 bases). V gave up 3 bases and J gave up 8 bases, with 11 bases separating them. This CDR3 is 13 amino acids long.

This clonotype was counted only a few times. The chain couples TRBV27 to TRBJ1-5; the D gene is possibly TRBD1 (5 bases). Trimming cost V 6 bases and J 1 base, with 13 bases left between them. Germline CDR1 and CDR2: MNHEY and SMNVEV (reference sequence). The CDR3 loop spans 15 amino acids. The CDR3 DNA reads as TGTGCCAGCAGCCCCTCGGGGGGGAGCAATCAGCCCCAGCATTTT. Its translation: CASSPSGGSNQPQHF.

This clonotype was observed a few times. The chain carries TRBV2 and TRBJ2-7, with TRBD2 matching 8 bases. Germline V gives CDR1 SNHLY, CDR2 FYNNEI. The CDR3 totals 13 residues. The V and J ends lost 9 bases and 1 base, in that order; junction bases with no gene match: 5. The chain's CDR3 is CASESGSSYEQYV. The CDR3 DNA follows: TGTGCCAGTGAGAGCGGGAGTTCCTACGAGCAGTACGTC.

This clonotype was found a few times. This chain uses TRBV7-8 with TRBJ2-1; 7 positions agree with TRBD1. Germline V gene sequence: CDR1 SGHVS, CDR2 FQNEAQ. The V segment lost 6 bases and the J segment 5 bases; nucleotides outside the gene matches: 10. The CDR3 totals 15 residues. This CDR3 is CASRPTGDPNNEQFF. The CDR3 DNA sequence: TGTGCCAGCAGGCCAACAGGGGACCCCAACAATGAGCAGTTCTTC.

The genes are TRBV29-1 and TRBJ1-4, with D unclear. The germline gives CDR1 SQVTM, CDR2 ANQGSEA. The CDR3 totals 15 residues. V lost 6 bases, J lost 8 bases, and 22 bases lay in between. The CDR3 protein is CSVGNSGLTSEKLFF. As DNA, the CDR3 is TGCAGCGTGGGAAACAGTGGATTAACGTCCGAAAAACTGTTTTTT.